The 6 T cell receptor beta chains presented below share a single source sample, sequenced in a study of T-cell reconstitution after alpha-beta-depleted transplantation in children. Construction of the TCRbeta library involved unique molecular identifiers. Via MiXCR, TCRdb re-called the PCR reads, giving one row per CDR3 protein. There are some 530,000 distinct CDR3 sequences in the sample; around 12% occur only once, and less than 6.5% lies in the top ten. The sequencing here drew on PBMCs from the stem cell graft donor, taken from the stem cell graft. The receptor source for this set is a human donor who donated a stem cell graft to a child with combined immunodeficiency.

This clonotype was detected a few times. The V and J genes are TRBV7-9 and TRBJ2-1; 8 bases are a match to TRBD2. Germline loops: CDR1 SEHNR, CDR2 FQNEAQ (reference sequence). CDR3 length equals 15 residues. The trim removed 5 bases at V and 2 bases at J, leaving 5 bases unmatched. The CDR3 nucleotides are TGTGCCAGCAGCCCCAGAGCGGGAGCCTACAATGAGCAGTTCTTC. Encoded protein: CASSPRAGAYNEQFF.

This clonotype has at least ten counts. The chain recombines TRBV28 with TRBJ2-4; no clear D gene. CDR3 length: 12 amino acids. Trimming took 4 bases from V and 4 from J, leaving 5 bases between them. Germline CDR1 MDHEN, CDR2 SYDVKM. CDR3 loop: CASSYTKNIQYF. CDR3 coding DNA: TGTGCCAGCAGTTATACGAAAAACATTCAGTACTTC. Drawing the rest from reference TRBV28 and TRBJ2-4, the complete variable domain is DVKVTQSSRYLVKRTGEKVFLECVQDMDHENMFWYRQDPGLGLRLIYFSYDVKMKEKGDIPEGYSVSREKKERFSLILESASTNQTSMYLCASSYTKNIQYFGAGTRLSVL.

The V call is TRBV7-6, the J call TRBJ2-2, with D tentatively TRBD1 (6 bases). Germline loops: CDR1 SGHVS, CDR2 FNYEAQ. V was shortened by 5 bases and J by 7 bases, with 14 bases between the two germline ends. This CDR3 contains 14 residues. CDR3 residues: CASSDRTVGGELFF. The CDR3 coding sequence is TGTGCCAGCAGCGACCGGACAGTTGGCGGGGAGCTGTTTTTT.

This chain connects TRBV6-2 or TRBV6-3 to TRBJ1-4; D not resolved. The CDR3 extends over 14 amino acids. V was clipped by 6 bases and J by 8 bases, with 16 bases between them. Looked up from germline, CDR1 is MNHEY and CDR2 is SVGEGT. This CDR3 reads CASSLTRLREKLFF. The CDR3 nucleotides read TGTGCCAGCAGCTTGACACGGCTTCGGGAAAAACTGTTTTTT.

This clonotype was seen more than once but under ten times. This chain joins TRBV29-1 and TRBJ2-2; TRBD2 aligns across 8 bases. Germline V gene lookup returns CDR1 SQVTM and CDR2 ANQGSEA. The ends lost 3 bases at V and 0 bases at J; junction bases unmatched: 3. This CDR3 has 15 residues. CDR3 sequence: CSVEVLAANTGELFF. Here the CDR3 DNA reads TGCAGCGTTGAGGTACTAGCGGCGAACACCGGGGAGCTGTTTTTT.

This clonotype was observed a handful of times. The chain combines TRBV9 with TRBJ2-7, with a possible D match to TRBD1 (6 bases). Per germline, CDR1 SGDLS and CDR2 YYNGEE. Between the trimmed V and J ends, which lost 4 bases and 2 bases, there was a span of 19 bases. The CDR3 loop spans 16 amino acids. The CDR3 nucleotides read TGTGCCAGCAGCCTATACGGACCCCGGGACACCTACGAGCAGTACTTC. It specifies CASSLYGPRDTYEQYF.